This TCR beta chain was obtained from a study of blood T cells in healthy people across ages. Regarding the study as a whole: A roughly linear age-dependent decrease characterized TCR beta diversity per million T cells.

Next came a second PCR, run for 7 to 11 cycles, which used a sample-barcoded 5' primer along with a J-beta primer mix. Via MiXCR, TCRdb re-called the 5' RACE reads, giving one row per CDR3 protein. The table has under 750,000 distinct CDR3 sequences, more than 45% seen once. This clonotype was observed a handful of times. What it binds is not known. The sequencing input was blood. The clonotype comes from an elderly man in good health.

This chain's CDR3 is CARLPSSEYLTGELFF. CDR3 nucleotides: TGTGCCAGATTACCATCTAGCGAATACCTCACCGGGGAGCTGTTTTTT. This chain joins TRBV6-5 and TRBJ2-2; possibly TRBD2 for D (6 bases). Germline V lookup: CDR1 MNHEY, CDR2 SVGAGI. V was pared by 9 bases and J by 4 bases, with 21 bases between. This CDR3 spans 16 amino acids.